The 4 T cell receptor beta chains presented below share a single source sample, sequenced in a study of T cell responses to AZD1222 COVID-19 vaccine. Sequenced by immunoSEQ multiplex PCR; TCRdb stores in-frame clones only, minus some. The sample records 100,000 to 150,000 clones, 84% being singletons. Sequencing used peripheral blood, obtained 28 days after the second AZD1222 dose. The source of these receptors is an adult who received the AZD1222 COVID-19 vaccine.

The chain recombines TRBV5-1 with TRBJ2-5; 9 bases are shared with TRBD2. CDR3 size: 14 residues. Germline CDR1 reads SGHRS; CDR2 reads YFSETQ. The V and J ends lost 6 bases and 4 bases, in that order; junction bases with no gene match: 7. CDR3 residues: CASTDAGGRETQYF. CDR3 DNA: TGCGCCAGCACGGATGCGGGGGGGCGAGAGACCCAGTACTTC.

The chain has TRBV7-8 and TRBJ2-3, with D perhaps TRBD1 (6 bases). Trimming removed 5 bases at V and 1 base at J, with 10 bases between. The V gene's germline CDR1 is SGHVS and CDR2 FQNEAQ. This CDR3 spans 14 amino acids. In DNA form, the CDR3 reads TGTGCCAGCAGCCAGAACAGGGGCACAGATACGCAGTATTTT. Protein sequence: CASSQNRGTDTQYF.

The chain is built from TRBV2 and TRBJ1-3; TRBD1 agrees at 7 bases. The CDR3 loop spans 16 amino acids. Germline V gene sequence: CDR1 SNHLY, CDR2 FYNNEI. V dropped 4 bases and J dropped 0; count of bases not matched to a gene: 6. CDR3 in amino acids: CASSGTGVHSGNTIYF. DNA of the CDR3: TGTGCCAGCAGTGGTACAGGGGTTCACTCTGGAAACACCATATATTTT.

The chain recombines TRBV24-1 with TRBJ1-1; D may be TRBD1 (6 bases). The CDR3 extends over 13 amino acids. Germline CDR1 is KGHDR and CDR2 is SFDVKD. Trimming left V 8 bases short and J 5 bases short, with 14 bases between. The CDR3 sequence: CATTNRVGTEAFF. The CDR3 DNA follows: TGTGCCACCACCAACAGGGTCGGGACTGAAGCTTTCTTT.